This T cell receptor beta chain is from a study of human T cells and chemical hapten exposure. Study context: The study traced per-sample TCR yield variation mainly to small differences in pooled library volumes.

CDR1 is MGHRA, CDR2 YSYEKL, per germline. CDR3 length: 16 amino acids. J gave up 8 bases and V 2 bases, and 8 bases lay outside the gene matches. Whole blood that had not been fractionated was the source of extracted total RNA. Attachment of unique molecular identifiers to individual cDNA molecules was performed in the library. A single record per CDR3 protein comes from TCRdb applying MiXCR to the reads. Among about 120,000 distinct CDR3 sequences listed, around 8.5% were seen once. The TCR sequence derives from a human donor in good health. Some clones in this sample may be carry-over from other donors' samples. The chain recombines TRBV4-1 with TRBJ2-1; 11 bases match TRBD1. The sequenced material came from whole blood. CDR3 residues: CASSQPGTGGGDEQFF. In nucleotides, the CDR3 is TGCGCCAGCAGCCAACCCGGGACAGGGGGTGGCGATGAGCAGTTCTTC.